Ten or more counts support the clone carrying this TCR beta chain. Its antigen is currently unknown. The data were taken from a study of regulatory T cells in long-lasting Graves disease. CDR3 regions were amplified by Arm-PCR using iRepertoire HTBI primers to build TCR beta libraries. From the multiplex PCR reads, TCRdb called clonotypes with MiXCR, one entry per CDR3 protein. The repertoire has roughly 500,000 distinct CDR3 sequences, roughly 14% of them found once; the top ten carry 10%. Study-level points and caveats: With a small sample size, accuracy may have been reduced.

Time point reported: newly diagnosed GD, antithyroid drugs for less than 3 months. TCR sequences were obtained from RNA taken from PBMCs. A peripheral blood sample, nine milliliters in volume, was drawn into EDTA tubes. The sample was also linked to a second study, of T cells in Graves' hyperthyroidism and ophthalmopathy. This second report adds: Stable hyperthyroidism was separated from ophthalmopathy by a model based on 13 V-J features.

The TCR originated in a man aged 25-45 years with Graves disease. The material was peripheral blood mononuclear cells (PBMCs), obtained at new diagnosis, from a patient treated with antithyroid drugs.

For the CDR3, the DNA is TGTGCCACCAGCAGAGCTCTTAGGGCGGATACGCAGTATTTT. Protein: CATSRALRADTQYF. This chain uses TRBV15 with TRBJ2-3; D not certain. This CDR3 has 14 residues. The V gene's germline CDR1 is LNHNV and CDR2 YYDKDF (reference sequence). V dropped 1 base and J dropped 6 bases, with 11 bases sitting between them.